This T cell receptor (beta chain) was captured by sequencing in a study of T cell responses to AZD1222 COVID-19 vaccine. With respect to this clone: Its antigen remains unknown.

Study-wide findings and caveats: Vaccine-related CD4 TCRs covered spike, predominating at 160-218 and 743-854. Repertoire collection took place solely once the T cell response had peaked.

The CDR3 totals 15 residues. Trimming left V 4 bases short and J 0 bases short, with 10 bases between. CDR1 SEHNR and CDR2 FQNEAQ come from the germline V gene (reference sequence). Clones were read by immunoSEQ multiplex PCR, and TCRdb kept only the in-frame ones, dropping some. The sample has tens of thousands of clones, around 86% seen once. The sequence was collected from an adult in good health. The chain is built from TRBV7-9 and TRBJ2-4; the D gene is possibly TRBD2 (6 bases). The starting material was peripheral blood, obtained on day 0 of AZD1222 vaccination. The CDR3 region has the DNA TGTGCCAGCAGCTGGGTCGGGGGAGCCAAAAACATTCAGTACTTC. Amino acid sequence: CASSWVGGAKNIQYF.